Described below is a single TCR beta chain sequence and its context. There is no known antigen for this receptor. No clone much larger than this one lies a single base away; base qualities are absent. The CDR1 and CDR2 encoded by the germline V gene are SNHLY and FYNNEI. From cysteine to phenylalanine, the CDR3 is 14 amino acids long. This entry keeps only the CDR3 DNA: 42 bases, framed from base 1. V and J are truncated by 4 bases and 5 bases respectively, leaving an intervening sequence of 12 bases. Library preparation used the immunoSEQ multiplex PCR assay. For the multiplex PCR, a mixture combining 60 forward primers for TCR Vbeta segments and 13 reverse primers for TCR Jbeta segments was used. Amplification of the CDR3 region of rearranged TCR beta genes was performed with a multiplex PCR assay on genomic DNA. Amplified TCR beta libraries were sequenced as 87-base-pair reads on the Illumina HiSeq System. The published analysis was carried out like this. Across the 670 or so repertoires, a later analysis counted approximately 75 million unique TCR beta chains, about 10 million of which were shared by at least two donors. Raw reads were error-corrected and collapsed into unique sequences with a nearest-neighbor algorithm that merged closely related sequences to remove PCR and sequencing errors. V, D and J gene segments were assigned by aligning CDR3 sequences to IMGT reference sequences. For a sequence to be retained, a match of at least six nucleotides was required to both a V gene segment and a J gene segment. Rearrangements were called productive when the CDR3 lacked stop codons and stayed in frame with V and J; all others were non-productive. Following IMGT convention, CDR3 was defined as the stretch from the second conserved V-encoded cysteine up to the conserved J-encoded phenylalanine. The earlier analysis of about 590 of the donors excluded sequences that lacked an unambiguous match to a single V gene segment. In an earlier analysis of a few hundred of the donors, V segments were called functional above 56.7% productive rearrangements and were called segregating when the between-donor standard deviation exceeded 5%. A statistical classification framework was built to diagnose cytomegalovirus status from the catalog of TCR beta chain sequences. V and J gene assignment, in a later analysis, came from comparing TCR nucleotide sequences with IMGT/GENE-DB human TR gene sequences. A later analysis assigned CDR3 sequences and most-parsimonious VDJ recombination scenarios with the TCRdist pipeline. A later analysis defined each TCR beta chain by its CDR3 amino acid sequence plus V-gene family, and excluded reads lacking a unique V-gene family. As a way to deal with suspected cross-contamination and a sequencing artifact, a later analysis dropped hundreds of nucleotide sequences that were highly shared and had low generation probability. For each public chain, a later analysis derived a clonal expansion index from normalized ranks of inferred template counts within each repertoire. In a later analysis, generation probabilities were computed with a VDJ recombination model fitted to out-of-frame rearrangements, and the resulting probabilities were checked against IGoR. In a later analysis, hypergeometric tests were used to score TCR-TCR, TCR-HLA and TCR-CMV co-occurrence, with a repertoire-size bias correction applied to TCR pairs. In a later analysis, false discovery rates were estimated by permuting HLA or CMV assignments 20 times. In a later analysis, co-occurring TCRs were grouped using DBSCAN, with TCRdist sequence similarity added in when clustering inside HLA-allele-positive subsets. Co-occurrence clustering excluded repertoires with fewer than 30,000 or more than 120,000 public chains, plus five with anomalous nucleotide sharing. Drawn from immuneACCESS, this table holds only the in-frame rearrangements with V and J called that TCRdb kept. Clones are partly lost; checked studies trace under half to an unresolved V gene and leave the rest unexplained. From that table come the V and J calls and clone size; the DNA was used to work out D and trimming. For this sample the table gives fewer than 250,000 clones, of which roughly 81% were detected only once. The ten largest clones capture approximately 2.8% of the sample.

The data derive from a study of cytomegalovirus exposure and HLA in healthy donors (dated by TCRdb to between 2016 and 2019). Regarding the complete study: In an earlier analysis of around 540 of the donors, around 300 Gb of sequence data and roughly 100 million unique TCR beta sequences from 180 million or so T cells were reported. Among roughly 370 genotyped donors of the cohort, an average of approximately 250,000 unique TCR beta nucleotide sequences were sequenced per donor, roughly 20% of them non-productive. A separate validation cohort of approximately 130 different subjects was used in addition to the roughly 720-subject first cohort. An earlier analysis of roughly 600 of the donors used high-throughput TCR beta sequencing to judge whether each TCR beta V gene segment behaved as functional or pseudogenic. Both class I and class II loci were covered by HLA typing, at four-digit resolution. The study profiled the T cell repertoires of around 700 subjects by immunosequencing and related them to cytomegalovirus serostatus. Typing coverage varied by locus: roughly 629-640 donors for A, B, C, DRB1 and DQB1; approximately 500 for DQA1; about 590 for DPA1; more than 450 for DPB1. Every repertoire in the discovery cohort had been generated on one and the same sequencing platform. Donor age, sex, ethnicity and CMV serostatus were collected together with the repertoire data. Roughly five DR-DQ haplotypes were treated as single units for association and clustering because of strong linkage in the cohort. In a later analysis, previously published TCR beta repertoires from fewer than 750 donors were re-analyzed and high-resolution HLA genotyping was added so that TCR occurrence patterns could be studied. Roughly 300 gigabases of sequencing data and 70 million to 100 million unique TCR sequences made up an early release that covered approximately 650 HLA-typed donors. In a later genetic analysis, genome-wide SNP genotypes for 398 of the 666 donors were used, and that subset was treated as a discovery cohort. The study aimed to test whether signatures of past pathogen exposure could be identified by cataloging public T cell receptors. Rather than drawing on any new phenotypic data, the later analysis identified candidate immune exposures from TCR beta sequences and the way those sequences occurred across donors. The genetic ancestry cluster associated with self-reported Caucasian donors included over 65% of the approximately 430 genotyped donors. The study combined high-throughput TCR immunosequencing, statistical association of individual TCRs with disease status, and machine learning to predict cytomegalovirus infection status.

The cohort was made up of around 720 healthy bone marrow donors. All cohort members were sampled while nominally healthy, although unrecorded immune exposures were likely present. The donor was CMV seropositive and belonged to the group of 250 to 300 seropositive cohort members. A peripheral blood sample was provided by each donor, and peripheral blood mononuclear cells were used for TCR beta sequencing. Genomic DNA was extracted from the blood cell samples with the Qiagen DNeasy Blood Extraction Kit. The paper's findings and limits, for the study overall: A further reported finding was that TCR beta sequences accurately predicted the HLA-A and HLA-B alleles for most subjects in the first cohort. At a false discovery rate of 0.05, a later analysis linked some 17,000 TCR beta sequences to specific HLA alleles. When HLA alleles, especially DR and DQ, strongly co-occurred, attributing TCR associations to individual alleles was difficult. According to a later analysis, parvovirus B19, influenza, CMV and Epstein-Barr virus appeared linked to several top co-occurrence clusters. The study listed 164 TCR beta chains as associated with cytomegalovirus. A cluster of highly shared sequence variants was judged likely to represent a technical artifact of the sequencing pipeline. Because the 87-base-pair reads could not distinguish some IMGT-functional V segments, including TRBV6-2 and TRBV6-3, those segments were excluded. According to the authors, the approach could potentially be generalized to other disease states and immunological phenotypes. The presence/absence analyses assumed that sequencing depth was roughly uniform across donors, and that assumption may not be true. In a later analysis, HLA-associated TCR beta chains were found to be more clonally expanded and to have lower generation probabilities than equally common non-associated chains. A later genetic analysis reported fewer N-insertions in productive TCRs among donors in an Asian-associated ancestry cluster than the roughly 700-donor mean. Broadly in line with IMGT annotations, most TCR beta V segments showed up in productive rearrangements about 87% or about 30% of the time in an earlier analysis of 450 to 750 of the donors. A later genetic analysis associated a missense DCLRE1C variant with V-gene and J-gene trimming of TCR beta chains, and an independent cohort replicated the association. Most TCR sequences were observed very rarely across donors, whereas some public TCRs were present in many individuals. Because HLA typing was unavailable for some donors at each locus, only the typed subset was used in association tests. The classifier was reported to diagnose cytomegalovirus status with high specificity and sensitivity in both the original cohort and the validation cohort. Correlated functional status among segregating V segments might be attributable to linkage disequilibrium, but an unknown experimental factor could not be ruled out. In a later analysis, the rate of TCR association differed among HLA loci, with DRB1 alleles having the most associated TCRs and HLA-C alleles having the fewest. According to a later analysis, most CMV-associated TCR beta chains appeared to be HLA-restricted, and the HLA associations seemed to be driven largely by CMV exposure. CMV serostatus was the only immune exposure information available for the cohort. The earlier analysis of 450 to 700 of the donors excluded some 16 rarely observed V segments, including chromosome 9 orphons, because counts were too low. The cohort was sequenced for TCR beta chains only, and without alpha or paired-chain data the features that could be detected were limited. Three of the identified cytomegalovirus-associated TCR beta chains were confirmed in vitro to be specific for cytomegalovirus antigens.

The receptor's source is a woman aged 30 to 39 in good health and CMV-seropositive. The chain links TRBV2 with TRBJ1-5; TRBD1 is perhaps the D gene, given 5 matching bases. Sequencing used PBMCs. The CDR3 amino acid sequence is: CASSGRTNDQPQHF. In nucleotides, the sequence is TGTGCCAGCAGTGGTCGGACAAACGATCAGCCCCAGCATTTT.